This passage covers 23 T cell receptor beta chains from one sample sequenced in a study of blood T cells in healthy people across ages. Using a J-beta primer mix together with a sample-barcoded 5' primer, a second PCR was run for roughly 6 to 12 cycles. TCRdb re-called the 5' RACE reads through MiXCR, storing one row per CDR3 protein. The table has roughly 1,800,000 distinct CDR3 sequences, 49% seen once. The sequenced sample consisted of blood. Receptors were obtained from a woman between 35 and 50 years old in good health.

On this clonotype: A much larger clonotype is one base distant, so this may be a read error. The rearrangement links TRBV4-1 to TRBJ2-6, with unresolved D. The germline CDR1 and CDR2 sequences are MGHRA and YSYEKL. The CDR3 extends over 17 amino acids. CDR3 residues: CASGQPLGRSGANVLTF. For the CDR3, the DNA is TGCGCCAGCGGCCAACCCCTCGGGCGGTCTGGGGCCAACGTCCTGACTTTC.

The chain couples TRBV9 to TRBJ2-6; TRBD2 agrees at 10 bases. CDR3 size: 17 residues. The germline CDR1 and CDR2 sequences are SGDLS and YYNGEE. V shed 3 bases, J shed 0 bases, and the junction held 3 bases outside the gene matches. The CDR3 loop is CASSEAGGVSGANVLTF. For the CDR3, the DNA is TGTGCCAGCAGCGAAGCGGGGGGGGTCTCTGGGGCCAACGTCCTGACTTTC.

CDR3 protein: CASSPVGLKNIQYF. The CDR3 nucleotides are TGTGCCAGCAGCCCCGTGGGGCTCAAAAACATTCAGTACTTC. The V and J genes are TRBV11-2 and TRBJ2-4; TRBD1 is a possible D gene (5 bases). The CDR3 is made up of 14 amino acids. Trimming shortened V by 5 bases and J by 3 bases, and 11 bases separated the two germline ends. In germline, CDR1 is SGHAT, CDR2 FQNNGV.

V gene TRBV27 combines with J gene TRBJ2-5; D is unclear. CDR3 size: 13 residues. V was shortened by 8 bases and J by 2 bases, with 12 bases between the two germline ends. Germline V lookup: CDR1 MNHEY, CDR2 SMNVEV (reference sequence). The CDR3 here is CASRHGPQETQYF. The CDR3 coding sequence is TGTGCCAGCCGACACGGTCCACAAGAGACCCAGTACTTC.

V is TRBV20-1 and J is TRBJ2-3; possibly TRBD2 for D (5 bases). Germline lookup yields CDR1 DFQATT and CDR2 SNEGSKA (reference sequence). Trimming removed 0 bases at V and 6 bases at J, with 22 bases between. CDR3 length: 17 amino acids. CDR3 protein: CSARDLGSLAGGDTQYF. Here the CDR3 DNA reads TGCAGTGCTAGAGATCTGGGGTCGCTAGCCGGTGGGGATACGCAGTATTTT.

The V and J genes are TRBV5-1 and TRBJ2-7; maybe TRBD1 (6 bases). CDR3 length: 13 amino acids. Germline values: CDR1 SGHRS, CDR2 YFSETQ. Trimming cost V 4 bases and J 2 bases, with 10 bases left between them. The CDR3 loop reads CASSRDNTYEQYF. In DNA, the CDR3 is TGCGCCAGCAGCAGGGACAATACCTACGAGCAGTACTTC.

This clonotype was seen a handful of times. This chain links TRBV24-1 with TRBJ1-2, with D possibly matching TRBD1 (5 bases). Germline-derived CDR1 and CDR2 are KGHDR and SFDVKD. V was cut by 2 bases and J by 8 bases, with 14 bases left in between. The CDR3 spans 14 residues. Written as DNA, the CDR3 is TGTGCCACCAGTGATTCCGCCGGGGGAGGAGGCTACACCTTC. Translating gives CATSDSAGGGGYTF.

V is TRBV4-2 and J is TRBJ1-2; 7 bases line up with TRBD1. V trimming: 1 base; J trimming: 1 base; junction bases outside the gene matches: 6. This CDR3 is built from 16 residues. CDR1 LGHNA and CDR2 YNFKEQ come from the germline V gene. CDR3 bases: TGTGCCAGCAGCCAAGGCACAACAGGGGATAACTATGGCTACACCTTC. Encoded protein: CASSQGTTGDNYGYTF.

V gene TRBV2 combines with J gene TRBJ1-5; no clear D. This CDR3 has 14 residues. Germline loops: CDR1 SNHLY, CDR2 FYNNEI. The ends were cut back, 3 bases at V and 0 bases at J, with 6 bases in the middle. CDR3 sequence reads: CASSDRISNQPQHF. In DNA form, the CDR3 reads TGTGCCAGCAGTGACAGAATTAGCAATCAGCCCCAGCATTTT. Full variable domain (remainder filled in from reference TRBV2 and TRBJ1-5): EPEVTQTPSHQVTQMGQEVILRCVPISNHLYFYWYRQILGQKVEFLVSFYNNEISEKSEIFDDQFSVERPDGSNFTLKIRSTKLEDSAMYFCASSDRISNQPQHFGDGTRLSIL.

This clonotype was seen once. The CDR3, as DNA: TGTGCCAGCAGTTCGGAGGCGATAAATGAGCAGTTCTTC. As protein: CASSSEAINEQFF. The rearrangement links TRBV6-6 to TRBJ2-1; possible D gene TRBD2, 5 bases. Germline V gene lookup returns CDR1 MNHNY and CDR2 SVGAGI (reference sequence). This CDR3 region has 13 residues. With 4 bases removed from V and 7 bases from J, the gap between germline ends came to 11 bases.

The rearrangement links TRBV20-1 to TRBJ2-1, with 9 nucleotides matching TRBD2. This CDR3 comprises 15 residues. Looked up from germline, CDR1 is DFQATT and CDR2 is SNEGSKA (reference sequence). V was clipped by 8 bases and J by 3 bases; unmatched bases: 11. The CDR3, as DNA: TGCAGTTCTACAGCGGGGGGCCGATACTACAATGAGCAGTTCTTC. This gives the protein CSSTAGGRYYNEQFF.

The CDR3 loop reads CASSLFAQRNRAADTQYF. The CDR3, as DNA: TGTGCCAGCAGCTTATTTGCGCAGCGCAATAGAGCAGCAGATACGCAGTATTTT. This chain connects TRBV7-2 to TRBJ2-3; unclear D gene. From germline, CDR1 is SGHTA and CDR2 FQGNSA. This CDR3 is 18 amino acids long. V lost 2 bases and J lost 4, with 22 bases in between.

The chain joins TRBV6-2 or TRBV6-3 to TRBJ1-1; a weak D match, TRBD1 (5 bases). The CDR3 has 14 amino acids. V dropped 6 bases and J dropped 1 base, with 12 bases sitting between them. Germline CDR1 reads MNHEY; CDR2 reads SVGEGT. CDR3 in DNA: TGTGCCAGCAGCTTCCCAGGGTGGAACACTGAAGCTTTCTTT. It specifies CASSFPGWNTEAFF.

The rearrangement uses TRBV5-1 and TRBJ2-7; D is perhaps TRBD2 (5 bases). The length of the CDR3 is 13 residues. CDR1 is SGHRS and CDR2 is YFSETQ in the germline V gene. Trimming removed 7 bases from V and 6 bases from J, with 17 bases in between. The DNA of the CDR3 is TGCGCCAGCCCGAGGGTAGTCACTCCCGAGCAGTACTTC. Amino acid sequence: CASPRVVTPEQYF.

The chain recombines TRBV5-1 with TRBJ1-6, with D perhaps TRBD1 (5 bases). V gave up 1 base and J gave up 5 bases, with 10 bases separating them. Germline loops: CDR1 SGHRS, CDR2 YFSETQ. The CDR3 consists of 15 residues. CDR3 coding DNA: TGCGCCAGCAGCTTGACCGGACAAAATAATTCACCCCTCCACTTT. Translated: CASSLTGQNNSPLHF.

The chain joins TRBV6-2 or TRBV6-3 to TRBJ2-7; either TRBD1 or TRBD2 may fit D (6 bases each). The CDR3 length is 16 residues. Deletions cut 5 bases from V and 1 base from J, with 18 bases between. Germline V gene lookup returns CDR1 MNHEY and CDR2 SVGEGT. The CDR3 DNA is TGTGCCAGCAGTCCGTCGGGGGCAGACCCATCCTACGAGCAGTACTTC. Protein product: CASSPSGADPSYEQYF.

The gene calls are TRBV28 and TRBJ2-7, with a weak D call TRBD1 (6 bases). Germline lookup yields CDR1 MDHEN and CDR2 SYDVKM. The ends were cut back, 8 bases at V and 2 bases at J, with 19 bases in the middle. There are 15 residues in the CDR3. CDR3 sequence reads: CASLARDIPPYEQYF. CDR3 bases: TGTGCCAGCCTCGCCCGGGACATCCCCCCCTACGAGCAGTACTTC.

This clonotype was seen only a few times. This chain connects TRBV10-3 to TRBJ2-5; the match to TRBD1 covers 9 bases. V lost 10 bases to trimming and J lost 0 bases; unmatched junction nucleotides: 3. The CDR3 is made up of 13 amino acids. Looked up from germline, CDR1 is ENHRY and CDR2 is SYGVKD. CDR3 nucleotide sequence: TGTGCCAGCGGGGACAGGGACCAAGAGACCCAGTACTTC. It specifies CASGDRDQETQYF.

The chain joins TRBV6-6 to TRBJ1-2; D might be TRBD1 (5 bases). The CDR3 sequence is 14 residues long. Germline assignment: CDR1 MNHNY and CDR2 SVGAGI (reference sequence). The V gene lost 5 bases and the J gene lost 8 bases, with 18 bases spanning the gap. CDR3 loop: CASSHSEAGGGYTF. CDR3 nucleotide sequence: TGTGCCAGCAGTCACAGTGAGGCCGGGGGAGGCTACACCTTC.

The chain is built from TRBV4-3 and TRBJ2-1, with D perhaps being TRBD1 or TRBD2 (6 bases each). The CDR3 is 17 residues long. V was shortened by 0 bases and J by 7 bases, with 19 bases between the two germline ends. Germline V gene lookup returns CDR1 LGHNA and CDR2 YSLEER. In DNA form, the CDR3 reads TGCGCCAGCAGCCAAGATGGGGGGACACTTCTGGGAAATGAGCAGTTCTTC. The encoded protein is CASSQDGGTLLGNEQFF.

This sequence joins TRBV12-3 or TRBV12-4 and TRBJ2-3, with TRBD2 matching 9 bases. V was clipped by 3 bases and J by 8 bases; unmatched bases: 12. The CDR3 extends over 16 amino acids. This CDR3 is CASSFKAGGLFGTQYF. The CDR3 DNA reads TGTGCCAGCAGTTTCAAAGCGGGGGGATTATTCGGTACGCAGTATTTT.

V is TRBV2 and J is TRBJ1-2, with 8 bases matching TRBD1. The CDR3 has 16 amino acids. V lost 1 base to trimming and J lost 8 bases; unmatched junction nucleotides: 12. Germline-derived CDR1 and CDR2 are SNHLY and FYNNEI. The CDR3 DNA is TGTGCCAGCAGTGAAGGGCAGGGGGCGTTCATCCCAGGCTACACCTTC. Amino acids: CASSEGQGAFIPGYTF.

This clonotype was seen a few times. V and J are TRBV11-2 and TRBJ1-6, with TRBD1 matching over 7 bases. CDR3 length: 15 residues. The trim removed 4 bases at V and 6 bases at J, leaving 6 bases unmatched. Germline CDR1 is SGHAT and CDR2 is FQNNGV. CDR3 sequence reads: CASSSLDRVNSPLHF. For the CDR3, the DNA is TGTGCCAGCAGCTCACTAGACAGGGTTAATTCACCCCTCCACTTT. The variable domain in full, completed from reference TRBV11-2 and TRBJ1-6, reads EAGVAQSPRYKIIEKRQSVAFWCNPISGHATLYWYQQILGQGPKLLIQFQNNGVVDDSQLPKDRFSAERLKGVDSTLKIQPAKLEDSAVYLCASSSLDRVNSPLHFGNGTRLTVT.